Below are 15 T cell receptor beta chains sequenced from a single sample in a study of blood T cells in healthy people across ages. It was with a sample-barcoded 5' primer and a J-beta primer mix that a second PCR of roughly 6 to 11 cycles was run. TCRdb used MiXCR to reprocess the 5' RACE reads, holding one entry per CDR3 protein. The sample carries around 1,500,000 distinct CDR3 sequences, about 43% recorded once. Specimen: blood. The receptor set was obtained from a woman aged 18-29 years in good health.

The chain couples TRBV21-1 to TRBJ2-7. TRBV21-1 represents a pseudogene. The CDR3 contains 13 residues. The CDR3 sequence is CASSKPTIYEQYF. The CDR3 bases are TGTGCCAGCAGCAAACCCACAATTTACGAGCAGTACTTC.

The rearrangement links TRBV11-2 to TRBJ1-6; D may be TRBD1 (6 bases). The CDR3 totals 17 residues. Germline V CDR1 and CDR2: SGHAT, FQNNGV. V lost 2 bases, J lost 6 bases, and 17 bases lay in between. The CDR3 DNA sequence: TGTGCCAGCAGCTTATTTGGGGGAGGGGGACCTAATTCACCCCTCCACTTT. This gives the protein CASSLFGGGGPNSPLHF. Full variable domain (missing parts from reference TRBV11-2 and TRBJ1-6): EAGVAQSPRYKIIEKRQSVAFWCNPISGHATLYWYQQILGQGPKLLIQFQNNGVVDDSQLPKDRFSAERLKGVDSTLKIQPAKLEDSAVYLCASSLFGGGGPNSPLHFGNGTRLTVT.

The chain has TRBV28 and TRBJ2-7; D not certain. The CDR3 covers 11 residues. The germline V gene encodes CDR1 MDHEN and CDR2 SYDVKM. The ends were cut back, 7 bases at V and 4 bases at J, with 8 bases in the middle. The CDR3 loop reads CASTGIYEQYF. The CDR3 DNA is TGTGCCAGCACAGGAATTTACGAGCAGTACTTC.

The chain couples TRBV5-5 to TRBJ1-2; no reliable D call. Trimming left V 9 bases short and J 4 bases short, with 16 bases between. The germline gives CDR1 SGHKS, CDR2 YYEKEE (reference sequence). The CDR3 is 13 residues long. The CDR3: CATGGSTLYGYTF. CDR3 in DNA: TGTGCCACGGGCGGATCGACCCTCTATGGCTACACCTTC.

DNA of the CDR3: TGCAGTGCTACCCCACTAGCGGAGATCTACAATGAGCAGTTCTTC. It encodes CSATPLAEIYNEQFF. The V call is TRBV20-1, the J call TRBJ2-1; 8 nucleotides align to TRBD2. The length of the CDR3 is 15 residues. V trimming: 4 bases; J trimming: 3 bases; junction bases outside the gene matches: 8. CDR1 and CDR2 from the germline V gene are DFQATT and SNEGSKA (reference sequence).

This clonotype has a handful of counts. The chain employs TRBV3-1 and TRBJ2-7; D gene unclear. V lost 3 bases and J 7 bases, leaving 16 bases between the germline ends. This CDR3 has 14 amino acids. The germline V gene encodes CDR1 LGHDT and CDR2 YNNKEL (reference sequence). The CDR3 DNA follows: TGTGCCAGCAGCCAGGCCCCCGCCGGTGGTGAGCAGTACTTC. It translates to CASSQAPAGGEQYF.

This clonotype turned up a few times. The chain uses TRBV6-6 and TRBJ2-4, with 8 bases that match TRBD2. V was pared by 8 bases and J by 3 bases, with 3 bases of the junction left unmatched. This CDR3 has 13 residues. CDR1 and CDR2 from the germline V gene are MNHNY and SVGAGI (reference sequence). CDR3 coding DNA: TGTGCCAGCTCCGGGGGGGGCAAAAACATTCAGTACTTC. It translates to CASSGGGKNIQYF.

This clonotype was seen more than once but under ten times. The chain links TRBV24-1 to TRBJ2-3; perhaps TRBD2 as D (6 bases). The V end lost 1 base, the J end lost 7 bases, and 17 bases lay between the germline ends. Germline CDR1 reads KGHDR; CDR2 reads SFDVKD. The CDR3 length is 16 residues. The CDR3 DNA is TGTGCCACCAGTGATTTTGGGGGGACGGAGGCTAATACGCAGTATTTT. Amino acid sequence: CATSDFGGTEANTQYF.

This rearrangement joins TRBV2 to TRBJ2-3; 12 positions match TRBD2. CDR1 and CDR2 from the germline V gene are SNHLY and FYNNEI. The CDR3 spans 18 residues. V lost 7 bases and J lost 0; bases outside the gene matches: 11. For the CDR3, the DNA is TGTGCCAGCACAACCGGACTAGCGGGGCTTACTAGCACAGATACGCAGTATTTT. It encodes CASTTGLAGLTSTDTQYF.

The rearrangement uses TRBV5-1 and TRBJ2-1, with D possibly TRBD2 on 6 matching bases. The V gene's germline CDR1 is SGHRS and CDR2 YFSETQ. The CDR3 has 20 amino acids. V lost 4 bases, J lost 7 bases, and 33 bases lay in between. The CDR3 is CASSPTGTQFPIDLGNEQFF. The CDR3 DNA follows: TGCGCCAGCAGCCCGACCGGGACTCAATTCCCCATCGATCTTGGGAATGAGCAGTTCTTC. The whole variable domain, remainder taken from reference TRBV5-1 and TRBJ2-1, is KAGVTQTPRYLIKTRGQQVTLSCSPISGHRSVSWYQQTPGQGLQFLFEYFSETQRNKGNFPGRFSGRQFSNSRSEMNVSTLELGDSALYLCASSPTGTQFPIDLGNEQFFGPGTRLTVL.

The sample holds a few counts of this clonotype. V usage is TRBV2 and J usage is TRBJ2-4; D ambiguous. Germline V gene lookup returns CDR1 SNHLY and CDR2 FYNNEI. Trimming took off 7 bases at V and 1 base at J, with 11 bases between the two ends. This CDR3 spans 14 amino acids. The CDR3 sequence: CASKEDRAKNIQYF. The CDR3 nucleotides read TGTGCCAGCAAAGAGGATAGGGCCAAAAACATTCAGTACTTC.

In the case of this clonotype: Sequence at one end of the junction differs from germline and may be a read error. This chain's CDR3 is CASTPRAGGAEELFF. CDR3 DNA sequence: TGTGCCAGCACCCCGAGGGCAGGGGGGGCTGAAGAACTGTTTTTT. This chain links TRBV3-1 with TRBJ1-4, with 7 bases matching TRBD1. From germline, CDR1 is LGHDT and CDR2 YNNKEL (reference sequence). This CDR3 region has 15 residues.

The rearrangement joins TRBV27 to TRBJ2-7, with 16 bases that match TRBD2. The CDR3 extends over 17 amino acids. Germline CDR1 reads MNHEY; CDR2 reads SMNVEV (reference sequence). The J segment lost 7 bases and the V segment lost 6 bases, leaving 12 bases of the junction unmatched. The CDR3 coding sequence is TGTGCCAGCAGCGGGACTAGCGGGAGGGGGTCCTACAATGAGCAGTACTTC. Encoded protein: CASSGTSGRGSYNEQYF.

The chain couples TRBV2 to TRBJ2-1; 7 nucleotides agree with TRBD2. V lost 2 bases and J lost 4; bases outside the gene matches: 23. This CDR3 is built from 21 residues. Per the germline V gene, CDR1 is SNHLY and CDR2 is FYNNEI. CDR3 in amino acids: CASSELATGLKTSKLYNEQFF. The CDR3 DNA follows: TGTGCCAGCAGTGAATTAGCAACGGGACTAAAGACATCTAAACTATACAATGAGCAGTTCTTC.

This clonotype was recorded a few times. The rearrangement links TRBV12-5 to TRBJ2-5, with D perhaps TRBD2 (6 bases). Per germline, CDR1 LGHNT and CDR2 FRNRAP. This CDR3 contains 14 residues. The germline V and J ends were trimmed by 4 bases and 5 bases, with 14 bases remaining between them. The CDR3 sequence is CASGSEGLGETQYF. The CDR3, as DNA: TGTGCTAGTGGTTCGGAGGGACTTGGGGAGACCCAGTACTTC.